Listed here is a single TCR beta chain. The antigen is not known. Profiling relied on immunoSEQ multiplex PCR, and the TCRdb table lists in-frame clones only, not all of them. The sample consists of 55,000 to 70,000 clones, roughly 80% of them appearing once. The data were taken from a study of OX40 agonist ivuxolimab in advanced cancers. Study at large: From about 20 to 80 years was the age range, with a mean of approximately 63 years, and 70% to 85% were male. Study outcomes and limitations: Partial responders receiving 0.1-3.0 mg/kg showed among the lowest clonal expansion. Relative to CD4+ cells, CD8+ T cells on average had more expanded clones. Part of the nonresponder group also had normalized T-cell clonal expansion that was low.

V lost 4 bases and J lost 6, with 12 bases in between. Germline loops: CDR1 SGHDN, CDR2 FVKESK. This CDR3 comprises 13 residues. This sequence joins TRBV14 and TRBJ1-2; D uncertain. Sample: CD4+ or CD8+ T cells sorted from blood, taken in a trial of the OX40 agonist ivuxolimab. The TCR comes from an adult with an advanced solid tumor such as melanoma, head and neck, liver or kidney cancer. The CDR3 DNA sequence: TGTGCCAGCAGCCCGAGGTTGGAGGATGGCTACACCTTC. Encoded protein: CASSPRLEDGYTF.